A selection of T cell receptor beta chains follows, all from one sample in a study of T cell responses to AZD1222 COVID-19 vaccine. The data were produced by immunoSEQ multiplex PCR, yet TCRdb's version contains in-frame clones alone and is incomplete. Among some 150,000 clones listed, 80% to 95% were seen once. This specimen consisted of peripheral blood, obtained 28 days after the second AZD1222 dose. The receptor source for this set is an adult who received the AZD1222 COVID-19 vaccine. CDR3s include the opening cysteine and the closing phenylalanine or tryptophan. D genes are given only for firm matches. Rows may omit the clone size; those that give it use once, few, many or a size class.

cdr3_nt cdr3_aa v_call clone_size j_call d_call
TGTGCCAGCAGCCTTGTCCCAGTACAAGAGACCCAGTACTTC CASSLVPVQETQYF TRBV5-6 once TRBJ2-5 -
TGTGCCAGCAGCCCATGGGCAGGGCCATCTAGTACTAGGTCACCCCTCCACTTT CASSPWAGPSSTRSPLHF TRBV9 - TRBJ1-6 -
TGTGCCATCAGTGGTGCGGGAGGCTCCTACAATGAGCAGTTCTTC CAISGAGGSYNEQFF TRBV10-3 - TRBJ2-1 TRBD2
TGTGCCAGCAGCGCATCGACATCTAGCTCCTACGAGCAGTACTTC CASSASTSSSYEQYF TRBV9 - TRBJ2-7 -
TGCGCCAGCAGCTTGGAAGGAGGGGCGGGCTACACCTTC CASSLEGGAGYTF TRBV5-1 - TRBJ1-2 -
TGTGCCAGCAGGCCGGACAGTTCCTATGGCTACACCTTC CASRPDSSYGYTF TRBV27 - TRBJ1-2 -
TGTGCCAGCAGCCAGGGGATGTCTGGGGCCAACGTCCTGACTTTC CASSQGMSGANVLTF TRBV7-3 - TRBJ2-6 -
TGTGCCAGCAGTTACTCGAGATCGGCGGGAGCAACGTTCTTC CASSYSRSAGATFF TRBV6-5 - TRBJ2-1 TRBD2
TGCAGTGCTAGTATTGGGACTAGCGGGACCTCCTACAATGAGCAGTTCTTC CSASIGTSGTSYNEQFF TRBV20-1 - TRBJ2-1 TRBD2
TGTGCCAGCAGCGGGGCGGGTAGCCATAATTCACCCCTCCACTTT CASSGAGSHNSPLHF TRBV5-5 once TRBJ1-6 -
TGTGCCAGCAGCTTACAGCAGAGGTCCTACGAGCAGTACTTC CASSLQQRSYEQYF TRBV7-9 - TRBJ2-7 -
TGTGCCAGCAGCTTAGCGGGACTAGCAGGGGATGAGCAGTTCTTC CASSLAGLAGDEQFF TRBV7-2 - TRBJ2-1 TRBD2
TGTGCCAGCAGCCCCCCAAGGCTCCTGAGTGGTAATGAGCAGTTCTTC CASSPPRLLSGNEQFF TRBV27 - TRBJ2-1 -
TGTGCCATCAGCTTGGACAGGGGGCCTTACGAGCAGTACTTC CAISLDRGPYEQYF TRBV10-3 - TRBJ2-7 TRBD1
TGTGCCAGTAGACAACTTCACCGACAGGGACGTAGCAATCAGCCCCAGCATTTT CASRQLHRQGRSNQPQHF TRBV19 - TRBJ1-5 TRBD1
TGTGCCAGCAGTTACTCGGGCAAAACAGGGTTGGACACCATATATTTT CASSYSGKTGLDTIYF TRBV6-5 - TRBJ1-3 -
TGTGCCAGCAGCGCAATCGGGGTGGGCTACACCTTC CASSAIGVGYTF TRBV5-6 - TRBJ1-2 -
TGTGCCAGCAGTTACGATGGACGGTATAATCAGCCCCAGCATTTT CASSYDGRYNQPQHF TRBV6-5 - TRBJ1-5 -
TGCGCCAGCAGTGATGCCCCAGGGCTCATGAACACTGAAGCTTTCTTT CASSDAPGLMNTEAFF TRBV10-2 - TRBJ1-1 -
TGTGCCAGTAGTATATCAGGGAAGAATCAGCCCCAGCATTTT CASSISGKNQPQHF TRBV19 - TRBJ1-5 -
TGTGCCAGCAGTTACCAGGCTGCAACTAATGAAAAACTGTTTTTT CASSYQAATNEKLFF TRBV11-2 once TRBJ1-4 -
TGTGCCAGCAGCCCTAAGCGGGGAAACACCGGGGAGCTGTTTTTT CASSPKRGNTGELFF TRBV5-4 - TRBJ2-2 TRBD2
TGTGCCAGCAGCTTAAGGGGGGAGACCCAGTACTTC CASSLRGETQYF TRBV7-2 once TRBJ2-5 -
TGTGCCAGTAGTATAGGTGGCGGCCTATATGAAAAACTGTTTTTT CASSIGGGLYEKLFF TRBV19 - TRBJ1-4 -
TGTGCCAGCAGCTTAACCCCTCACCGGACAGGGAACACTGAAGCTTTCTTT CASSLTPHRTGNTEAFF TRBV7-8 once TRBJ1-1 TRBD1
TGTGCCAGTAGTCCTCTTCTGGCGCGGCGCTCCGGGGAGCTGTTTTTT CASSPLLARRSGELFF TRBV19 - TRBJ2-2 -
TGTGCCAGCAGCTTAGGTGGAGGGTATAATGAAAAACTGTTTTTT CASSLGGGYNEKLFF TRBV7-8 - TRBJ1-4 -
TGCGCCAGCAGCCAAACAGGGGGCGGCTACACCTTC CASSQTGGGYTF TRBV4-3 - TRBJ1-2 TRBD1
TGTGCCAGCAGCGTAGAACTAGCGGGAGACAATGAGCAGTTCTTC CASSVELAGDNEQFF TRBV9 - TRBJ2-1 TRBD2
TGTGCCAGTAGTATTGGGGCCGGGAGCGCCACCGGGGAGCTGTTTTTT CASSIGAGSATGELFF TRBV19 once TRBJ2-2 -
TGTGCCAGCAGCATGGACAGGTTCGATAGCTACCCTGGGGCCAACGTCCTGACTTTC CASSMDRFDSYPGANVLTF TRBV7-2 once TRBJ2-6 TRBD1
TGTGCCAGCAGCTGGGGACAGGGGGATTCAGAGACCCAGTACTTC CASSWGQGDSETQYF TRBV7-9 - TRBJ2-5 TRBD1
TGTGCCAGCAGTCCTCAGGGCGGCAATCAGCCCCAGCATTTT CASSPQGGNQPQHF TRBV27 - TRBJ1-5 -
TGTGCCAGCAGCTTGGGCCCACCGTTTAGCAATCAGCCCCAGCATTTT CASSLGPPFSNQPQHF TRBV5-5 once TRBJ1-5 -
TGTGCCAGTAGGGATGGTCCGGGACTAGCGGGAGGGTTACGCTACAATGAGCAGTTCTTC CASRDGPGLAGGLRYNEQFF TRBV19 - TRBJ2-1 TRBD2
TGTGCCAGCAAAGGCGGGAGGTGGTACAATGAGCAGTTCTTC CASKGGRWYNEQFF TRBV2 - TRBJ2-1 TRBD2
TGTGCCAGCAGCTTAGGGGGGAGTGTCTACTTGCGCAATGAGCAGTTCTTC CASSLGGSVYLRNEQFF TRBV11-2 - TRBJ2-1 -
TGTGCCAGCACCGAAACCAATGGGCCCCAGCATTTT CASTETNGPQHF TRBV6-5 - TRBJ1-5 -
TGTGCCAGCAGCCAAGGGGGGGGACTAGCAGGAGAGACCCAGTACTTC CASSQGGGLAGETQYF TRBV3-1/TRBV3-2 - TRBJ2-5 TRBD2